This note documents a single TCR beta chain sequence. Generated by immunoSEQ multiplex PCR, the TCRdb table keeps only in-frame clones and is missing some. The sample has about 370,000 clones, around 89% seen once. This sample was taken from a study of blood T cell repertoires in COVID-19. CDR1 is SNHLY and CDR2 is FYNNEI in the germline V gene. V was clipped by 6 bases and J by 3 bases; unmatched bases: 9. The CDR3 loop spans 15 amino acids. Input material: peripheral blood. This chain uses TRBV2 with TRBJ2-7, with 9 bases fitting TRBD2. The receptor's source is a woman aged 25 to 39 with COVID-19, enrolled during active disease. Here the CDR3 reads CASRPRKRGVYEQYF. In DNA form, the CDR3 reads TGTGCCAGCAGACCGAGAAAGCGGGGGGTCTACGAGCAGTACTTC. The whole variable domain, filled in from reference TRBV2 and TRBJ2-7, reads EPEVTQTPSHQVTQMGQEVILRCVPISNHLYFYWYRQILGQKVEFLVSFYNNEISEKSEIFDDQFSVERPDGSNFTLKIRSTKLEDSAMYFCASRPRKRGVYEQYFGPGTRLTVT.